The clone carrying this T cell receptor beta chain was counted between two and nine times. TCRdb analysed the 5' RACE reads with MiXCR anew, one entry per CDR3 protein. The table shows about 200,000 distinct CDR3 sequences, with 9.5% occurring only once. This specimen belongs to a study of T-cell memory formation after mild COVID-19. The CDR3 contains 13 residues. With 2 bases removed from V and 3 bases from J, the gap between germline ends came to 10 bases. Germline values: CDR1 DFQATT, CDR2 SNEGSKA (reference sequence). This chain uses TRBV20-1 with TRBJ2-5; D gene ambiguous. Sequencing used PBMCs or a T cell subset sorted from them (not recorded which). This clonotype was obtained from a man between 18 and 35 years old who had mild COVID-19 (a few samples of this study predate the infection). Cell type and time point are not known. The CDR3 sequence is CSARPSWEETQYF. CDR3 in DNA: TGCAGTGCTAGACCGAGTTGGGAAGAGACCCAGTACTTC.